What follows describes a single TCR beta chain. The sample is drawn from a study of CD8 T cells in Susac syndrome. Random hexamers were used to reverse transcribe the RNA input (about 0.45 to 1 ug). With immunoSEQ multiplex PCR, TCR beta CDR3 was amplified across 54 Vbeta and 13 Jbeta. TCRdb processed the immunoSEQ multiplex PCR reads anew with MiXCR; each CDR3 protein has one entry. The data hold 150,000 or so distinct CDR3 sequences, with about 95% observed a single time. TEMRA cells were enriched by FACS, and CD4+ and CD8+ T cells were negatively isolated. The germline V and J ends were trimmed by 5 bases and 4 bases, with 12 bases remaining between them. The CDR3 is 13 residues long. Germline CDR1 is SGHNT and CDR2 is YYREEE (reference sequence).

What was sequenced was CD4+ T cells from PBMCs. The V call is TRBV5-4, the J call TRBJ1-2; perhaps TRBD1 as D (5 bases). The receptor comes from a human donor in good health. CDR3 protein: CASSTDTSYGYTF. The CDR3 DNA reads as TGTGCCAGCAGTACGGACACTAGCTATGGCTACACCTTC.